The 27 T cell receptor beta chains below come from one sample, sequenced in a study of blood T cell repertoires in COVID-19. This table comes from immunoSEQ multiplex PCR, and its TCRdb copy is limited to in-frame clones, with some not included. The table includes roughly 150,000 clones, approximately 88% detected once. The specimen sequenced was peripheral blood. The receptors shown here come from a woman aged 80 or over with active or convalescent COVID-19.

V usage is TRBV19 and J usage is TRBJ1-6; possibly TRBD1 for D (5 bases). This CDR3 is built from 20 residues. In germline, CDR1 is LNHDA, CDR2 SQIVND (reference sequence). Trimming left V 4 bases short and J 0 bases short, with 22 bases between. This chain's CDR3 is CASSTVGGIPGSSYNSPLHF. The CDR3 DNA is TGTGCCAGTAGTACCGTGGGGGGGATACCGGGAAGCTCCTATAATTCACCCCTCCACTTT. Complete variable domain (other parts from reference TRBV19 and TRBJ1-6): DGGITQSPKYLFRKEGQNVTLSCEQNLNHDAMYWYRQDPGQGLRLIYYSQIVNDFQKGDIAEGYSVSREKKESFPLTVTSAQKNPTAFYLCASSTVGGIPGSSYNSPLHFGNGTRLTVT.

V gene TRBV6-1 combines with J gene TRBJ1-6; TRBD1 might be the D (6 bases). The CDR3 spans 15 residues. In germline, CDR1 is MNHNS, CDR2 SASEGT. Trimming took 2 bases from V and 5 from J, leaving 10 bases between them. The CDR3 sequence: CASSEPGADNSPLHF. Here the CDR3 DNA reads TGTGCCAGCAGTGAACCAGGGGCGGATAATTCACCCCTCCACTTT.

This chain connects TRBV11-3 to TRBJ1-1; D is uncertain. The CDR3 covers 14 residues. V was pared by 1 base and J by 5 bases, with 11 bases between. In germline, CDR1 is SGHNT, CDR2 YENEEA. This chain's CDR3 is CASSLGLASTEAFF. CDR3 sequence (DNA): TGTGCCAGCAGCTTAGGGCTGGCCTCGACTGAAGCTTTCTTT.

This clone was observed once. For the CDR3, the DNA is TGCGCCAGCAGCCAAGGCCCTCTAGCGGGGGGTGCCTTTGAGCAGTTCTTC. Its protein is CASSQGPLAGGAFEQFF. The gene calls are TRBV4-3 and TRBJ2-1, with TRBD2 identical over 11 bases. The CDR3 consists of 17 residues. CDR1 is LGHNA and CDR2 is YSLEER in the germline V gene. Losses at the gene ends were 1 base for V and 9 bases for J; bases not matched to a gene: 11.

V gene TRBV4-3 combines with J gene TRBJ1-1; D is unresolved. CDR3 length equals 16 residues. V shed 0 bases and J shed 1 base, with 12 bases lying between them. CDR1 is LGHNA and CDR2 is YSLEER in the germline V gene. CDR3 loop: CASSQDRRGWNTEAFF. The CDR3 region has the DNA TGCGCCAGCAGCCAAGATAGGAGAGGTTGGAACACTGAAGCTTTCTTT.

As for this clone: Additional DNA sequences in this sample encode the identical CDR3. The rearrangement joins TRBV18 to TRBJ1-1, with D tentatively TRBD1 (6 bases). With 3 bases removed from V and 5 bases from J, the gap between germline ends came to 7 bases. CDR3 length equals 12 residues. The V gene's germline CDR1 is KGHSH and CDR2 LQKENI. This CDR3 is CASSPQGTEAFF. The CDR3, as DNA: TGTGCCAGCTCACCCCAGGGGACTGAAGCTTTCTTT.

This chain joins TRBV19 and TRBJ1-4; tentative D call: TRBD1 (5 bases). In germline, CDR1 is LNHDA, CDR2 SQIVND (reference sequence). The V gene lost 6 bases and the J gene lost 5 bases, with 13 bases spanning the gap. The CDR3 has 14 amino acids. Here the CDR3 DNA reads TGTGCCAGTAGCCACGGGACTCCGAATGAAAAACTGTTTTTT. Protein sequence: CASSHGTPNEKLFF.

This clone was detected a few times. The rearrangement uses TRBV3-1 (or the pseudogene TRBV3-2) and TRBJ1-5; D remains ambiguous. This CDR3 has 20 residues. V shed 1 base and J shed 0 bases, with 22 bases lying between them. CDR1 is LGHDT and CDR2 is YNNKEL in the germline V gene (reference sequence). CDR3 in DNA: TGTGCCAGCAGCCAAGCCCATTCCCTGCTCCGGGGTGATAGCAATCAGCCCCAGCATTTT. Protein: CASSQAHSLLRGDSNQPQHF.

The chain recombines TRBV10-3 with TRBJ1-1; D is unresolved. Trimming left V 0 bases short and J 0 bases short, with 8 bases between. The V gene's germline CDR1 is ENHRY and CDR2 SYGVKD. This CDR3 is built from 15 residues. Here the CDR3 DNA reads TGTGCCATCAGTGAGTCCAAAGAGATGAACACTGAAGCTTTCTTT. It translates to CAISESKEMNTEAFF.

The table lists this clone with a count of one. The chain employs TRBV21-1 and TRBJ2-2; the D call in the table, TRBD2, was not verified against the DNA. TRBV21-1 is shown as a pseudogene. This CDR3 spans 15 amino acids. CDR3 region: CASIPVSPNTGELFF. DNA of the CDR3: TGTGCCAGCATCCCGGTGAGTCCGAACACCGGGGAGCTGTTTTTT.

This chain joins TRBV3-1 (or the pseudogene TRBV3-2) and TRBJ2-5, with TRBD2 matching over 12 bases. Looked up from germline, CDR1 is LGHDT and CDR2 is YNNKEL (reference sequence). Trimming removed 0 bases from V and 6 bases from J; junction bases left unmatched: 5. The CDR3 sequence is 16 residues long. CDR3 sequence reads: CASSQDASGGGKTQYF. CDR3 in DNA: TGTGCCAGCAGCCAAGATGCTAGCGGGGGGGGAAAGACCCAGTACTTC.

J is TRBJ2-7 and V is TRBV6-2 or TRBV6-3, with D perhaps TRBD1 (6 bases). This CDR3 has 18 amino acids. Trimming shortened V by 0 bases and J by 3 bases, and 21 bases separated the two germline ends. CDR1 is MNHEY, CDR2 SVGEGT, per germline. The CDR3 DNA reads TGTGCCAGCAGTTACTCGAAAAGACCGGACAGCGTGGGCTACGAGCAGTACTTC. It translates to CASSYSKRPDSVGYEQYF.

This clone was seen only once. This rearrangement joins TRBV5-1 to TRBJ2-2; D not certain. The CDR3 has 13 residues. Looked up from germline, CDR1 is SGHRS and CDR2 is YFSETQ. V was shortened by 3 bases and J by 3 bases, with 6 bases between the two germline ends. CDR3 in DNA: TGCGCCAGCAGCTCGGTGGACACCGGGGAGCTGTTTTTT. Translating it yields CASSSVDTGELFF. Full variable domain (rest looked up from reference TRBV5-1 and TRBJ2-2): KAGVTQTPRYLIKTRGQQVTLSCSPISGHRSVSWYQQTPGQGLQFLFEYFSETQRNKGNFPGRFSGRQFSNSRSEMNVSTLELGDSALYLCASSSVDTGELFFGEGSRLTVL.

V gene TRBV30 combines with J gene TRBJ1-1; 8 nucleotides agree with TRBD1. There are 12 residues in the CDR3. Per germline, CDR1 GTSNPN and CDR2 SVGIG (reference sequence). J was trimmed by 9 bases and V by 2 bases; bases with no gene match: 5. In DNA form, the CDR3 reads TGTGCCTGGAGTACAGGACAGGGCCAAGCTTTCTTT. Its protein is CAWSTGQGQAFF.

A few counts support this clone. The chain combines TRBV7-2 with TRBJ2-7; 8 nucleotides match TRBD1. There are 15 residues in the CDR3. The J segment lost 2 bases and the V segment lost 5 bases, leaving 8 bases of the junction unmatched. From germline, CDR1 is SGHTA and CDR2 FQGNSA. CDR3 sequence: CASSPGTGAAYEQYF. CDR3 bases: TGTGCCAGCAGCCCCGGGACAGGTGCAGCCTACGAGCAGTACTTC.

The chain recombines TRBV3-1 (or the pseudogene TRBV3-2) with TRBJ2-7; no clear D. Trimming left V 4 bases short and J 0 bases short, with 4 bases between. Germline V gene sequence: CDR1 LGHDT, CDR2 YNNKEL (reference sequence). The CDR3 has 12 residues. The CDR3 bases are TGTGCCAGCAGCCCAGGCTCCTACGAGCAGTACTTC. It yields the protein CASSPGSYEQYF.

The rearrangement uses TRBV7-9 and TRBJ1-2; D is possibly TRBD1 (6 bases). Germline V lookup: CDR1 SEHNR, CDR2 FQNEAQ (reference sequence). V was trimmed by 5 bases and J by 0 bases, leaving 19 bases between them. This CDR3 has 17 amino acids. Here the CDR3 reads CASSGRTDFHTNYGYTF. CDR3 DNA sequence: TGTGCCAGCAGCGGACGGACAGATTTTCACACTAACTATGGCTACACCTTC.

With regard to this clone: Other DNA variants within this sample encode the same CDR3. The chain couples TRBV7-6 to TRBJ1-2, with 9 bases matching TRBD1. Unmatched junction bases numbered 5, after V lost 4 bases and J lost 2 bases. CDR1 and CDR2 from the germline V gene are SGHVS and FNYEAQ. There are 15 residues in the CDR3. The CDR3 region is CASSYGTGNNYGYTF. CDR3 in DNA: TGTGCCAGCAGCTATGGGACAGGGAACAACTATGGCTACACCTTC.

The chain couples TRBV6-5 to TRBJ1-5; a possible D gene is TRBD1 (6 bases). Looked up from germline, CDR1 is MNHEY and CDR2 is SVGAGI. The CDR3 totals 13 residues. V was cut by 6 bases and J by 4 bases, with 10 bases left in between. The chain's CDR3 is CASRGHLNQPQHF. In DNA form, the CDR3 reads TGTGCCAGCAGGGGACACTTAAATCAGCCCCAGCATTTT.

This rearrangement joins TRBV11-2 to TRBJ1-3; tentatively, D is TRBD1 (6 bases). The CDR3 is 17 amino acids. CDR1 SGHAT and CDR2 FQNNGV come from the germline V gene. Deletions cut 4 bases from V and 0 bases from J, with 16 bases between. DNA for the CDR3: TGTGCCAGCAGCTCAGGACAGCCGGGGATCTCTGGAAACACCATATATTTT. Translating it yields CASSSGQPGISGNTIYF.

This clone was counted a few times. The V call is TRBV19, the J call TRBJ1-3; D is unresolved. This CDR3 has 17 amino acids. The V gene's germline CDR1 is LNHDA and CDR2 SQIVND (reference sequence). V lost 4 bases and J 0 bases, leaving 16 bases between the germline ends. CDR3: CASSTYNSGFSGNTIYF. The CDR3 DNA sequence: TGTGCCAGTAGTACCTATAACTCCGGGTTCTCTGGAAACACCATATATTTT.

The genes are TRBV6-6 and TRBJ2-5; TRBD2 is a possible D gene (7 bases). The V and J ends lost 5 bases and 5 bases respectively, with 21 bases between them. The CDR3 consists of 16 residues. The germline V gene has CDR1 MNHNY and CDR2 SVGAGI (reference sequence). Here the CDR3 reads CASSPGGRGARETQYF. Here the CDR3 DNA reads TGTGCCAGCAGTCCGGGGGGAAGGGGGGCGCGGGAGACCCAGTACTTC.

The gene calls are TRBV7-8 and TRBJ1-5; 8 nucleotides match TRBD1. CDR1 SGHVS and CDR2 FQNEAQ come from the germline V gene. The V segment lost 1 base and the J segment 0 bases; nucleotides outside the gene matches: 8. The CDR3 is 18 amino acids. The CDR3 loop is CASSLGQGATYSNQPQHF. The CDR3 DNA follows: TGTGCCAGCAGCTTAGGGCAGGGGGCGACTTATAGCAATCAGCCCCAGCATTTT.

The chain uses TRBV2 and TRBJ2-7, with D unresolved. V lost 6 bases and J lost 2, with 11 bases in between. The CDR3 totals 13 residues. Germline-derived CDR1 and CDR2 are SNHLY and FYNNEI. The DNA of the CDR3 is TGTGCCAGCAGCTCCCTAGGAGCCTACGAGCAGTACTTC. Residues: CASSSLGAYEQYF.

The rearrangement joins TRBV3-1 (or the pseudogene TRBV3-2) to TRBJ1-3; 8 positions match TRBD1. Germline CDR1 reads LGHDT; CDR2 reads YNNKEL (reference sequence). The V segment lost 4 bases and the J segment 0 bases; nucleotides outside the gene matches: 8. The CDR3 runs to 17 residues. CDR3 protein: CASSLRTGPSSGNTIYF. CDR3 nucleotide sequence: TGTGCCAGCAGCCTGAGGACAGGGCCAAGCTCTGGAAACACCATATATTTT.

This clone came up a few times. J is TRBJ2-7 and V is TRBV16; possible D gene TRBD1, 5 bases. Trimming cost V 4 bases and J 7 bases, with 11 bases left between them. The CDR3 spans 12 residues. Germline V gene data show CDR1 as KGHSY and CDR2 as FQNENV. The CDR3 DNA reads as TGTGCCAGCAGCCGGGGATCAGGGGAGCAGTACTTC. Encoded protein: CASSRGSGEQYF.

The chain employs TRBV11-2 and TRBJ1-3, with 7 bases identical to TRBD1. Trimming took 3 bases from V and 2 from J; bases not matched to a gene: 4. The CDR3 spans 15 residues. CDR1 SGHAT and CDR2 FQNNGV come from the germline V gene. The DNA of the CDR3 is TGTGCCAGCAGCTTTGACGACAGGGCTGGAAACACCATATATTTT. Residues: CASSFDDRAGNTIYF.